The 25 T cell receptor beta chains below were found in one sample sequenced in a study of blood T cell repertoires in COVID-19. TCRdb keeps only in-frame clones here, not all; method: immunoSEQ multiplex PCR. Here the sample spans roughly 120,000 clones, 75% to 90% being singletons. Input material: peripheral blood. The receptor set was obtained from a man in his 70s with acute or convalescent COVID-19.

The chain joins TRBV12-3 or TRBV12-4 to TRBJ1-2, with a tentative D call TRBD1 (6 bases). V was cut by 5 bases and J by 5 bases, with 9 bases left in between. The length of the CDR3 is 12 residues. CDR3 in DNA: TGTGCCAGCAGTCAGACAGGATATGGCTACACCTTC. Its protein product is CASSQTGYGYTF.

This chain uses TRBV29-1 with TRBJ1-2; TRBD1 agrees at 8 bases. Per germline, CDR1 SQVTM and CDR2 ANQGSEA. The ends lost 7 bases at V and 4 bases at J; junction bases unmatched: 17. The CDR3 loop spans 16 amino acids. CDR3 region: CSAGGAGGAGSYGYTF. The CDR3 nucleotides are TGCAGCGCCGGCGGGGCAGGGGGCGCGGGGTCCTATGGCTACACCTTC. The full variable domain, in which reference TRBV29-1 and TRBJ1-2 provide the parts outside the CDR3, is SAVISQKPSRDICQRGTSLTIQCQVDSQVTMMFWYRQQPGQSLTLIATANQGSEATYESGFVIDKFPISRPNLTFSTLTVSNMSPEDSSIYLCSAGGAGGAGSYGYTFGSGTRLTVV.

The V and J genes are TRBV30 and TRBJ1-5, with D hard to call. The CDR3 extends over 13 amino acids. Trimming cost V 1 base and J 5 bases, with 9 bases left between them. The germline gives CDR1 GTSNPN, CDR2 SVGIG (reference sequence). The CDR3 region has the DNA TGTGCCTGGAGTGCCCAGGCAGATCAGCCCCAGCATTTT. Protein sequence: CAWSAQADQPQHF.

The CDR3 DNA reads TGTGCCAGCAGCATTAGCGGGGGCCAAGAAGATACGCAGTATTTT. As protein: CASSISGGQEDTQYF. The chain is built from TRBV9 and TRBJ2-3; 9 bases agree with TRBD2. The CDR3 contains 15 residues. V lost 4 bases to trimming and J lost 5 bases; unmatched junction nucleotides: 8. Germline V gives CDR1 SGDLS, CDR2 YYNGEE. The entire variable domain, with the rest obtained from reference TRBV9 and TRBJ2-3, is as follows: DSGVTQTPKHLITATGQRVTLRCSPRSGDLSVYWYQQSLDQGLQFLIQYYNGEERAKGNILERFSAQQFPDLHSELNLSSLELGDSALYFCASSISGGQEDTQYFGPGTRLTVL.

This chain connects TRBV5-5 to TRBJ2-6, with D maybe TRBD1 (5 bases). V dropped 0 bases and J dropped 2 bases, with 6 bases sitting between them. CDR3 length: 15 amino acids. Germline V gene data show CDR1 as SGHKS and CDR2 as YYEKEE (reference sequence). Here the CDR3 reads CASSLEQAGANVLTF. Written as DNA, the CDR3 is TGTGCCAGCAGCTTGGAACAGGCTGGGGCCAACGTCCTGACTTTC.

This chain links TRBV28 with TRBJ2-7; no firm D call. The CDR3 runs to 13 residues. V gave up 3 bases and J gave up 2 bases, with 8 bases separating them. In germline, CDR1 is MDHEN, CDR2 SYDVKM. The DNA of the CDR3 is TGTGCCAGCAGTTTGGCGGTACCCTACGAGCAGTACTTC. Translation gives CASSLAVPYEQYF.

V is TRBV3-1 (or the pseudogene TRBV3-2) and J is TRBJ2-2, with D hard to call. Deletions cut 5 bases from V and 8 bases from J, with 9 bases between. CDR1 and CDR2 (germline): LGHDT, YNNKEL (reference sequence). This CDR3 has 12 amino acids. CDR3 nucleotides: TGTGCCAGCAGCACCCTGAGAGGGGAGCTGTTTTTT. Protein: CASSTLRGELFF.

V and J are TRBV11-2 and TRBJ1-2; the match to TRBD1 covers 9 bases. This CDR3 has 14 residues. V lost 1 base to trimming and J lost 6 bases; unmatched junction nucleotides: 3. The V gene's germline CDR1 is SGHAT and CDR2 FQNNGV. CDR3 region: CASSLVGQGHGYTF. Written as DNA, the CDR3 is TGTGCCAGCAGCTTAGTGGGACAGGGCCATGGCTACACCTTC.

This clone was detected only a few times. The CDR3 coding sequence is TGTGCCAGTAGGCGCGTGCCGTCTAACTATGGCTACACCTTC. Translating gives CASRRVPSNYGYTF. This chain links TRBV19 with TRBJ1-2; no clear D gene. The germline V gene has CDR1 LNHDA and CDR2 SQIVND (reference sequence). The CDR3 runs to 14 residues. The ends were cut back, 6 bases at V and 0 bases at J, with 11 bases in the middle.

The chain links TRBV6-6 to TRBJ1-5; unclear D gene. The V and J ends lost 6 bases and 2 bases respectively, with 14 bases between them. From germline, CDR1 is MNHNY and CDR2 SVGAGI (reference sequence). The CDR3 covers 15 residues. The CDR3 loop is CASSYVTAGNQPQHF. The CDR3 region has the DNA TGTGCCAGCAGCTACGTAACCGCAGGCAATCAGCCCCAGCATTTT.

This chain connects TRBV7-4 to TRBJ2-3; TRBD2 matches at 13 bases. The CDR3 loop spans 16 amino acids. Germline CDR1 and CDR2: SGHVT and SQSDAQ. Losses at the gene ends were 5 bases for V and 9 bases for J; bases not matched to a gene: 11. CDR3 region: CASSQGLAGLRYTQYF. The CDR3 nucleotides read TGTGCCAGCAGCCAGGGACTAGCGGGGCTCAGATACACGCAGTATTTT.

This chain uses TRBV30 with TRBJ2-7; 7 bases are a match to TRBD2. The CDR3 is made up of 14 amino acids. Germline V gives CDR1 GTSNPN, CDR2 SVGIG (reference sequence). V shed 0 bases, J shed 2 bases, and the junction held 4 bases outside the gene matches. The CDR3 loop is CAWSVGGGTYEQYF. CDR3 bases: TGTGCCTGGAGTGTTGGGGGAGGGACCTACGAGCAGTACTTC.

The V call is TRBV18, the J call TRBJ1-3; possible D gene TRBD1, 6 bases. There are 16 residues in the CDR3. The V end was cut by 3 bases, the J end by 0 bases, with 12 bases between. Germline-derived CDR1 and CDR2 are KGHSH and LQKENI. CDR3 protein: CASSPRGGHSGNTIYF. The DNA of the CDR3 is TGTGCCAGCTCACCTCGCGGGGGACACTCTGGAAACACCATATATTTT.

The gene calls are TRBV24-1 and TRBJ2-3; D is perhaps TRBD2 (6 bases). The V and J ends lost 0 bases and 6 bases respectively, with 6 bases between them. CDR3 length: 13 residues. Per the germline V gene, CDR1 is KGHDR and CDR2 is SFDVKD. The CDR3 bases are TGTGCCACCAGTGATTTGGGAGGGGATACGCAGTATTTT. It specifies CATSDLGGDTQYF.

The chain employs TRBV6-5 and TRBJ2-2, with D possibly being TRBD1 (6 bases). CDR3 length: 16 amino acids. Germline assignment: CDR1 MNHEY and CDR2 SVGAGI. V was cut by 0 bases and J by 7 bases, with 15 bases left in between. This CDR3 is CASSYSPAGAGGELFF. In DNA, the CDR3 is TGTGCCAGCAGTTACTCTCCGGCAGGGGCCGGCGGGGAGCTGTTTTTT.

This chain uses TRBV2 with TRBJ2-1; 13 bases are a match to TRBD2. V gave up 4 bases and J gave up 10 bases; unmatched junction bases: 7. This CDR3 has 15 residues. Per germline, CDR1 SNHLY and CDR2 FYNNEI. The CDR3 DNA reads TGTGCCAGCAGTGCCGGGACTAGCGGGACGGGGGAGCAGTTCTTC. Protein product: CASSAGTSGTGEQFF.

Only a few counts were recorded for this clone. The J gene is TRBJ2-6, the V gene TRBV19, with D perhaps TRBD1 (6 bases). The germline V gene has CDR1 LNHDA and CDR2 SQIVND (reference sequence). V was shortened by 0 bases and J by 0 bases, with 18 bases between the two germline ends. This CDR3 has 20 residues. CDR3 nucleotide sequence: TGTGCCAGTAGTATAGACGGGCCAGGGACATTCTACTCTGGGGCCAACGTCCTGACTTTC. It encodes CASSIDGPGTFYSGANVLTF.

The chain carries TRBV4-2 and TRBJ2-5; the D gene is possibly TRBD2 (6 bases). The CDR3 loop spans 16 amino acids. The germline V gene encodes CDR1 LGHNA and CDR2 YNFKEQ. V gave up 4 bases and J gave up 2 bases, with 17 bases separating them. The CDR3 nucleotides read TGTGCCAGCAGCCGATCTTCGGCGGGGAGTCAAGAGACCCAGTACTTC. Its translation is CASSRSSAGSQETQYF.

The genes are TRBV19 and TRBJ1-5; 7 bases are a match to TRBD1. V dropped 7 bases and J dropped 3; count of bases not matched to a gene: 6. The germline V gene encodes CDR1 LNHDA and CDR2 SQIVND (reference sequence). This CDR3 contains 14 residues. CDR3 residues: CASTATGVNQPQHF. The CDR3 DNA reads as TGTGCCAGTACCGCAACAGGGGTCAATCAGCCCCAGCATTTT.

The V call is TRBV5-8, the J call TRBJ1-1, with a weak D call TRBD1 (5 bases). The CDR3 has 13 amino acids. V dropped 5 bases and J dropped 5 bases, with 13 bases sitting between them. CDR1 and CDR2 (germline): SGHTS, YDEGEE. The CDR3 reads CASSPRGETEAFF. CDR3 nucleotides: TGTGCCAGCAGTCCCCGGGGGGAGACTGAAGCTTTCTTT.

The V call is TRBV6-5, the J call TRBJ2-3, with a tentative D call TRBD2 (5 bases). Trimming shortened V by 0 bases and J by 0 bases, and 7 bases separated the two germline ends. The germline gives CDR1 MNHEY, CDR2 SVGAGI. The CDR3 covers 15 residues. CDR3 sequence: CASSYSTGSTDTQYF. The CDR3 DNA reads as TGTGCCAGCAGTTACTCGACGGGGAGCACAGATACGCAGTATTTT.

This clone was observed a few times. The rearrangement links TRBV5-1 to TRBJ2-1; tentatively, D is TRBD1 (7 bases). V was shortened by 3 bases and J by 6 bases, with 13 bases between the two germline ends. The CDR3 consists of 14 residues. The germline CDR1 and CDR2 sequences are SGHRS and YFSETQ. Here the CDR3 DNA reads TGCGCCAGCAGCTGGAGGGGGCGGGGCAATGAGCAGTTCTTC. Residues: CASSWRGRGNEQFF. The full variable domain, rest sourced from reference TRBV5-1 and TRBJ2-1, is KAGVTQTPRYLIKTRGQQVTLSCSPISGHRSVSWYQQTPGQGLQFLFEYFSETQRNKGNFPGRFSGRQFSNSRSEMNVSTLELGDSALYLCASSWRGRGNEQFFGPGTRLTVL.

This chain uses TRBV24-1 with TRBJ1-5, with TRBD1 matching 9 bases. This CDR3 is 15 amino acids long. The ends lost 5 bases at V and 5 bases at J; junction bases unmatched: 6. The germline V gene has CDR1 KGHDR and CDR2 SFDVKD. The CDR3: CATSARGQGDQPQHF. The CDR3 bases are TGTGCCACCAGTGCGAGGGGACAGGGCGATCAGCCCCAGCATTTT.

The CDR3 nucleotides read TGCGCCAGCAGCTTGGCGCGGGGGGGCCATTGGTACTTC. Its translation is CASSLARGGHWYF. The chain uses TRBV5-1 and TRBJ2-5; 9 nucleotides line up with TRBD2. CDR1 and CDR2 (germline): SGHRS, YFSETQ. The V and J ends lost 0 bases and 13 bases, in that order; junction bases with no gene match: 7. This CDR3 region has 13 residues.

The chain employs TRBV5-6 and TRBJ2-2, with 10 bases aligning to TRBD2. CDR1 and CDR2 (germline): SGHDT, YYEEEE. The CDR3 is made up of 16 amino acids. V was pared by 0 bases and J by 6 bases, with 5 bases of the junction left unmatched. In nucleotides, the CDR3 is TGTGCCAGCAGCTTGGCTGCGACTAGCGGGTCCGGGGAGCTGTTTTTT. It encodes CASSLAATSGSGELFF.